What follows are 7 T cell receptor beta chains derived from one specimen sequenced in a study of response to subunit inactivated influenza vaccine (dated by TCRdb to 2017 to 2018). Receptors were amplified or captured by RT-PCR. Reads for this sample came from an Illumina HiSeq 2500. TCRdb trimmed the raw reads at Q25, called clones with MiXCR and kept productive beta chains. Each CDR3 protein gets just one entry, which takes the most common genes and DNA from the rows behind it. The sample table lists more than 600,000 distinct CDR3 sequences, about 18% of them with a count of one. Roughly 10% of the sample rests with the top ten. The sample here was PBMCs from blood, taken about 5 days after vaccination. Receptors were obtained from a man over 45 who received an inactivated influenza vaccine. Donor details come from another sample of the same person, matched by shared clones.

V usage is TRBV7-9 and J usage is TRBJ2-3; no reliable D call. The germline V and J ends were trimmed by 5 bases and 6 bases, with 15 bases remaining between them. The CDR3 runs to 14 residues. The germline V gene encodes CDR1 SEHNR and CDR2 FQNEAQ (reference sequence). The CDR3 loop reads CASSLSIRSDTQYF. The CDR3 DNA reads TGTGCCAGCAGCCTATCTATCAGATCCGATACGCAGTATTTT.

The chain joins TRBV6-1 to TRBJ1-2; D might be TRBD1 (5 bases). V was pared by 7 bases and J by 3 bases, with 15 bases between. This CDR3 spans 14 amino acids. Germline values: CDR1 MNHNS, CDR2 SASEGT. CDR3 region: CASNRRQGYYGYTF. CDR3 nucleotide sequence: TGTGCCAGCAATAGGCGGCAGGGTTACTATGGCTACACCTTC.

The rearrangement joins TRBV10-3 to TRBJ2-7; 9 bases match TRBD2. The J segment lost 2 bases and the V segment lost 4 bases, leaving 3 bases of the junction unmatched. Germline V CDR1 and CDR2: ENHRY, SYGVKD. The CDR3 runs to 14 residues. In nucleotides, the CDR3 is TGTGCCATCAGTGGTGAGCGGGGGGCCTACGAGCAGTACTTC. This translates into CAISGERGAYEQYF.

The rearrangement uses TRBV9 and TRBJ2-7; D is uncertain. CDR3 length: 16 amino acids. Trimming stripped 0 bases from V and 0 bases from J, with 13 bases between. CDR1 and CDR2 from the germline V gene are SGDLS and YYNGEE. The CDR3 loop reads CASSVALGSSSYEQYF. CDR3 bases: TGTGCCAGCAGCGTAGCTCTGGGAAGCAGCTCCTACGAGCAGTACTTC.

This sequence joins TRBV7-6 and TRBJ2-6; the D is unclear. The CDR3 is 15 amino acids. With 3 bases removed from V and 0 bases from J, the gap between germline ends came to 6 bases. Looked up from germline, CDR1 is SGHVS and CDR2 is FNYEAQ. The CDR3 DNA reads TGTGCCAGCAGCTTTGGGTTCTCTGGGGCCAACGTCCTGACTTTC. Protein sequence: CASSFGFSGANVLTF.

This clonotype was picked up a small number of times. The rearrangement links TRBV5-6 to TRBJ2-3; 7 nucleotides line up with TRBD1. The V and J ends lost 4 bases and 5 bases, in that order; junction bases with no gene match: 4. Looked up from germline, CDR1 is SGHDT and CDR2 is YYEEEE. This CDR3 is built from 13 residues. CDR3 loop: CASSQGDRDTQYF. The CDR3 DNA is TGTGCCAGCAGCCAAGGGGACAGAGATACGCAGTATTTT.

The table lists this clonotype with many counts. The chain joins TRBV29-1 to TRBJ2-7; 8 positions agree with TRBD1. CDR3 length: 12 residues. The trim removed 7 bases at V and 1 base at J, leaving 3 bases unmatched. Germline CDR1 reads SQVTM; CDR2 reads ANQGSEA. The CDR3 region has the DNA TGCAGCGGGACAGGGACGTCCTACGAGCAGTACTTC. This encodes CSGTGTSYEQYF.